This T cell receptor (beta chain) came from a study of shared clonotypes between healthy human individuals. Study-wide background: Ranging from 18 to 49 in age, donors were two women and a few men. Whole-study results and caveats: Generation probabilities were higher for clonotypes shared across all four sorted-subset donors than for unshared ones. Sequencing depth was predicted to influence how clonotypes are shared among donors.

On this clone itself: The antigen is undetermined.

The table came from immunoSEQ multiplex PCR; TCRdb's copy has only in-frame clones and leaves some out. This table holds 600,000 to 750,000 clones, about two thirds found once. The CDR3 sequence is 15 residues long. Looked up from germline, CDR1 is SNHLY and CDR2 is FYNNEI. V was cut by 8 bases and J by 0 bases, with 16 bases left in between. Sequencing was performed on memory CD4+ T cells sorted from blood. As for subset: CD45RA-negative fraction. The chain carries TRBV2 and TRBJ1-2, with D possibly being TRBD1 (5 bases). The receptor comes from a woman under 40 in good health. CDR3 sequence (DNA): TGTGCCAGCGCCAATCCCGGGGGGGCTAACTATGGCTACACCTTC. Protein product: CASANPGGANYGYTF.